In its sample, the clone carrying this T cell receptor (beta chain) was seen once. The CDR3 runs 15 residues. Trimming removed 5 bases from V and 2 bases from J; junction bases left unmatched: 4. Germline assignment: CDR1 SGHNT and CDR2 YYREEE (reference sequence). Here immunoSEQ multiplex PCR was the method, and the copy in TCRdb shows in-frame clones only, minus some. The table has over 95,000 clones, approximately 88% seen once; the top ten hold around 8%. The sample is drawn from a study of blood T cell repertoires in COVID-19. Specimen: peripheral blood. This clonotype originated in a woman in her thirties or forties with acute or convalescent COVID-19. The J gene is TRBJ2-6, the V gene TRBV5-4, with TRBD1 matching 7 bases. DNA for the CDR3: TGTGCCAGCAGTTTAGGGGGCGCTGGGGCCAACGTCCTGACTTTC. It yields the protein CASSLGGAGANVLTF.